This T cell receptor (beta chain) was captured in a study of blood T cell repertoires in COVID-19. The V end was cut by 7 bases, the J end by 7 bases, with 10 bases between. Germline CDR1 is SNHLY and CDR2 is FYNNEI. The CDR3 loop spans 11 amino acids. The authors' processing: Reference gene primers were amplified, and this amplification served to estimate nucleated cell counts. Libraries were prepared by immunoSEQ multiplex PCR; TCRdb keeps only in-frame clonotypes and omits some of them. D and trimming come from the DNA, and the V and J calls and clone size come from that table. The sample consists of under 300,000 clones, roughly nine tenths of them appearing once.

V is TRBV2 and J is TRBJ1-2; D possibly corresponds to TRBD1 (5 bases). The material sequenced was PBMCs or T cells enriched from blood (not recorded which). The sequence was collected from a woman aged 55-69 years who had recovered from COVID-19. The CDR3 loop is CASTGLSGYTF. CDR3 nucleotide sequence: TGTGCCAGCACGGGACTTTCTGGCTACACCTTC.